The rows below give T cell receptor beta chains drawn from one sample of a study of cytomegalovirus exposure and HLA in healthy donors. Generated by immunoSEQ multiplex PCR, the TCRdb table keeps only in-frame clones and is missing some. Of some 100,000 clones listed, 81% are singletons. The material sequenced was PBMCs. These receptors came from a woman in her thirties in good health and CMV-seronegative. Each CDR3 is given without its conserved first and last residue. Each record gives: V gene, J gene, CDR3 protein.

>TRBV4-3|TRBJ1-2
ASSQDPRGPFNGYT
>TRBV27|TRBJ2-1
ASSLFPAGDNEQF
>TRBV14|TRBJ2-1
ASSQPTATAPQV
>TRBV7-8|TRBJ1-6
ASSLGQGGSPLH
>TRBV19|TRBJ2-2
ASSIWKGAHGELF
>TRBV18|TRBJ1-4
ASSSFTGNNEKLF
>TRBV7-3|TRBJ2-1
ASSLLRGGEQF
>TRBV7-9|TRBJ2-3
ASSGRGVTSTDTQY
>TRBV7-9|TRBJ1-1
ASSLGQGGLAEAF
>TRBV25-1|TRBJ2-1
ASSSGLVEKQF
>TRBV10-1|TRBJ1-1
ASSPGTGTFNTEAF
>TRBV5-4|TRBJ1-6
ASSPGSAPLH
>TRBV7-2|TRBJ1-6
ASSRMDSLYNSPLH
>TRBV7-3|TRBJ1-1
ASSLTGDTEAF
>TRBV10-3|TRBJ1-3
ASRDSGISSGNTIY
>TRBV6-5|TRBJ1-2
ASSGAAENYGYT